The 3 T cell receptor beta chains below were found in one sample sequenced in a study of T cells in Graves' hyperthyroidism and ophthalmopathy. RNA transcripts provided the source from which TCR beta CDR3 regions were amplified. TCR CDR3 regions were first amplified by RT-PCR with HTBI primers. MiXCR was run by TCRdb on the multiplex PCR reads, yielding one entry per CDR3 protein. Here the sample spans 450,000 to 700,000 distinct CDR3 sequences, under 60% being singletons. Specimen: peripheral blood or thyroid tissue (not recorded which). The source of these receptors is a woman under 30 with Graves' hyperthyroidism.

This chain joins TRBV20-1 and TRBJ2-5; D is ambiguous. The V gene's germline CDR1 is DFQATT and CDR2 SNEGSKA (reference sequence). CDR3 length equals 13 residues. Trimming left V 3 bases short and J 5 bases short, with 13 bases between. The DNA for the CDR3 is TGCAGTGCTAGGCTCTGGGTAGGGGAGACCCAGTACTTC. It yields the protein CSARLWVGETQYF.

The chain uses TRBV29-1 and TRBJ1-2; D not certain. V dropped 8 bases and J dropped 9 bases, with 16 bases sitting between them. The CDR3 runs 11 residues. Germline CDR1 is SQVTM and CDR2 is ANQGSEA. As DNA, the CDR3 is TGCAGCTCCCCGGGAGCCGGGAGCTACACCTTC. It is translated as CSSPGAGSYTF. The variable domain in full, completed from reference TRBV29-1 and TRBJ1-2, reads SAVISQKPSRDICQRGTSLTIQCQVDSQVTMMFWYRQQPGQSLTLIATANQGSEATYESGFVIDKFPISRPNLTFSTLTVSNMSPEDSSIYLCSSPGAGSYTFGSGTRLTVV.

This clonotype was picked up many times. The J gene is TRBJ1-5, the V gene TRBV20-1; 9 bases align to TRBD1. Germline V gene sequence: CDR1 DFQATT, CDR2 SNEGSKA (reference sequence). The junction had 6 bases not matched to a gene; V was cut back by 5 bases and J by 7 bases. The CDR3 is made up of 13 amino acids. The CDR3 nucleotides read TGCAGTGCTTCACAGGGGGCAGGGCAGCCCCAGCATTTT. Translated: CSASQGAGQPQHF.